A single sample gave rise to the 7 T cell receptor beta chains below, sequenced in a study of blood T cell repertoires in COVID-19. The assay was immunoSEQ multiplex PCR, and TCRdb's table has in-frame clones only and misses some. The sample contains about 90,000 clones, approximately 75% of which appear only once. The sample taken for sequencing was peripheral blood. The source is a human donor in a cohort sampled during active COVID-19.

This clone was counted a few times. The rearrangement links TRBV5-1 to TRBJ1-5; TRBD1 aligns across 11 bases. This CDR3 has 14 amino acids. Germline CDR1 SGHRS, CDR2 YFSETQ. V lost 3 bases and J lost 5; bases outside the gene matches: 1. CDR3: CASSSGQGDQPQHF. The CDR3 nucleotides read TGCGCCAGCAGCTCGGGACAGGGGGATCAGCCCCAGCATTTT.

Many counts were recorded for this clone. In DNA, the CDR3 is TGTGCCAGCAGCCAAGATCTTACTTCTGGAAACACCATATATTTT. It translates to CASSQDLTSGNTIYF. The chain uses TRBV14 and TRBJ1-3; no definite D call. V was pared by 0 bases and J by 1 base, with 7 bases between. Germline V lookup: CDR1 SGHDN, CDR2 FVKESK. The CDR3 covers 15 residues.

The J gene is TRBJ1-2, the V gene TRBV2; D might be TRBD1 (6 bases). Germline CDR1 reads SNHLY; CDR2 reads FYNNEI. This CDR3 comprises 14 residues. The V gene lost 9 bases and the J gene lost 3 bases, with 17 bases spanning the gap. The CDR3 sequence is CASCKGTGYYGYTF. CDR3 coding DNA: TGTGCCAGTTGTAAGGGAACAGGGTACTATGGCTACACCTTC.

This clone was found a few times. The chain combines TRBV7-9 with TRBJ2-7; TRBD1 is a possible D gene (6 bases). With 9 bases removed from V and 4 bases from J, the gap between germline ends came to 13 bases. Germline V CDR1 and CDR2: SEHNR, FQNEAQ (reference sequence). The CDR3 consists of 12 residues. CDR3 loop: CARGHVRYEQYF. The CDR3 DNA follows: TGTGCCAGGGGACACGTTAGGTACGAGCAGTACTTC.

In nucleotides, the CDR3 is TGTGCCAGCAGCACGGAAAGCCCTCGGAGGGAGACCCAGTACTTC. This gives the protein CASSTESPRRETQYF. The V gene is TRBV7-9, the J gene TRBJ2-5; tentative D call: TRBD2 (5 bases). The V gene's germline CDR1 is SEHNR and CDR2 FQNEAQ (reference sequence). The CDR3 is 15 residues long. The V gene lost 5 bases and the J gene lost 5 bases, with 18 bases spanning the gap. Based on the CDR3 plus reference TRBV7-9 and TRBJ2-5, the full variable domain is DTGVSQNPRHKITKRGQNVTFRCDPISEHNRLYWYRQTLGQGPEFLTYFQNEAQLEKSRLLSDRFSAERPKGSFSTLEIQRTEQGDSAMYLCASSTESPRRETQYFGPGTRLLVL.

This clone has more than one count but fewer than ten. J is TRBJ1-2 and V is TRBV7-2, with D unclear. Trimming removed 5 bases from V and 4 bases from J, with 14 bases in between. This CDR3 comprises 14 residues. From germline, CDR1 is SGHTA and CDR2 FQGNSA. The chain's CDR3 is CASSANLQSYGYTF. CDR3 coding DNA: TGTGCCAGCAGCGCCAATCTACAGAGCTATGGCTACACCTTC.

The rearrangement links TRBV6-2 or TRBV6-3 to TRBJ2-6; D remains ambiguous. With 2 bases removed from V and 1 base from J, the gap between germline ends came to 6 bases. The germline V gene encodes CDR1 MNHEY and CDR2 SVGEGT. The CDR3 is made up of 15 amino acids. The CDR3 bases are TGTGCCAGCAGTTACCCTCAGTCTGGGGCCAACGTCCTGACTTTC. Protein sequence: CASSYPQSGANVLTF.